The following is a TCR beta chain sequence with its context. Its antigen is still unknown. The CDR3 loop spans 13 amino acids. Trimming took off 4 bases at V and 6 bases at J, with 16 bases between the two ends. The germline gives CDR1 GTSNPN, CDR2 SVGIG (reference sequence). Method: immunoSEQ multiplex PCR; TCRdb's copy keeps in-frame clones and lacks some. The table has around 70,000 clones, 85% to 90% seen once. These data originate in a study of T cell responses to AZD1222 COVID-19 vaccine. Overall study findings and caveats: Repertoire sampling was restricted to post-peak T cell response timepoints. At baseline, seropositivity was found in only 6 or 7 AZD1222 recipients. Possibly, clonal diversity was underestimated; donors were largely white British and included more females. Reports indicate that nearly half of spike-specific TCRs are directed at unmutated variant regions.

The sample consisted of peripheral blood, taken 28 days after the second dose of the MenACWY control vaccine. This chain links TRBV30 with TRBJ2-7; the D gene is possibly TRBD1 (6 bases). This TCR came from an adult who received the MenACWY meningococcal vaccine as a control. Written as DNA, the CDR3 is TGTGCCTGGAACAAGGGTGAAGGGGGCGAGCAGTACTTC. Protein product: CAWNKGEGGEQYF.